The source of this T cell receptor beta chain is a study of blood T cell repertoires in COVID-19. Per the original methods: From reference gene primer amplification, estimates of nucleated cell counts were derived. Measured with immunoSEQ multiplex PCR; TCRdb has only the in-frame clones, and not every one. V and J calls and clone size are copied from that table; D and trimming were computed from the DNA. Of 35,000 to 50,000 clones detected, roughly 81% appear once; the ten largest clones hold roughly 15%. The specimen was peripheral blood. This receptor was obtained from a human donor in a cohort sampled during active COVID-19.

CDR3 residues: CASNPTKGLCGCEQYF. DNA for the CDR3: TGTGCCAGCAACCCCACCAAGGGGCTTTGTGGTTGCGAGCAGTACTTC. The chain has TRBV7-6 and TRBJ2-7; a weak D match, TRBD1 (5 bases). This CDR3 is built from 16 residues. V gave up 7 bases and J gave up 6 bases, with 25 bases separating them. From germline, CDR1 is SGHVS and CDR2 FNYEAQ.